One sample yielded the 28 T cell receptor beta chains listed below, sequenced in a study of T-cell memory formation after mild COVID-19. Via MiXCR, TCRdb re-called the 5' RACE reads, giving one row per CDR3 protein. The sample lists around 160,000 distinct CDR3 sequences; 9.5% to 13% were seen once. The sequencing input was PBMCs or a T cell subset sorted from them (not recorded which). The receptors derive from a man younger than 35 who had mild COVID-19 (a few samples of this study predate the infection). Cell type and time point are not known.

This clonotype was counted ten times or more. The chain combines TRBV5-1 with TRBJ2-2, with D uncertain. Germline V gives CDR1 SGHRS, CDR2 YFSETQ. The V and J ends lost 4 bases and 1 base respectively, with 8 bases between them. The CDR3 extends over 14 amino acids. This CDR3 reads CASSPLGNTGELFF. CDR3 coding DNA: TGCGCCAGCAGCCCCTTAGGGAACACCGGGGAGCTGTTTTTT.

The chain employs TRBV18 and TRBJ2-3; D is unresolved. V was clipped by 4 bases and J by 6 bases, with 14 bases between them. Germline V gives CDR1 KGHSH, CDR2 LQKENI. The CDR3 sequence is 14 residues long. The CDR3 region is CASSLSENLDTQYF. The CDR3 nucleotides are TGTGCCAGCTCACTGTCCGAAAATCTGGATACGCAGTATTTT.

This clonotype was seen at least ten times. The chain links TRBV20-1 to TRBJ1-1; 12 bases match TRBD1. The V and J ends lost 5 bases and 11 bases, in that order; junction bases with no gene match: 18. The CDR3 covers 16 residues. Germline V gene lookup returns CDR1 DFQATT and CDR2 SNEGSKA (reference sequence). CDR3 bases: TGCAGTGCTGGAGCCGGGACAGGGGGCTGGGGGTGGGTGGCTTTCTTT. Translating it yields CSAGAGTGGWGWVAFF.

This clonotype showed up just a few times. The V call is TRBV20-1, the J call TRBJ1-2, with 9 bases matching TRBD1. This CDR3 has 14 residues. Trimming at V came to 6 bases and at J to 8 bases, leaving 13 bases not matched to a gene. CDR1 is DFQATT, CDR2 SNEGSKA, per germline (reference sequence). CDR3 amino acids: CSAKGQGPMQGYTF. The DNA for the CDR3 is TGCAGTGCCAAAGGACAGGGGCCAATGCAGGGCTACACCTTC.

This clonotype was seen only a few times. V usage is TRBV20-1 and J usage is TRBJ2-1; no reliable D call. The CDR3 length is 10 residues. Germline V gene data show CDR1 as DFQATT and CDR2 as SNEGSKA (reference sequence). The ends were cut back, 6 bases at V and 7 bases at J, with 7 bases in the middle. The CDR3 sequence is CSAIRNEQFF. For the CDR3, the DNA is TGCAGTGCGATCAGGAATGAGCAGTTCTTC.

The chain carries TRBV6-2 or TRBV6-3 and TRBJ1-6; D is unclear. CDR3 length: 15 residues. V was pared by 4 bases and J by 7 bases, with 14 bases between. CDR1 and CDR2 from the germline V gene are MNHEY and SVGEGT. The CDR3 DNA follows: TGTGCCAGCAGTTCCAAACTCAGAGGAAATTCACCCCTCCACTTT. Translating it yields CASSSKLRGNSPLHF.

This rearrangement joins TRBV10-3 to TRBJ1-2, with TRBD1 matching over 8 bases. After removal of 2 bases from V and 4 bases from J, the junction contained 0 bases not matched to a gene. This CDR3 region has 13 residues. Looked up from germline, CDR1 is ENHRY and CDR2 is SYGVKD. The CDR3 region has the DNA TGTGCCATCAGTGAGGGGACAGGCTATGGCTACACCTTC. It encodes CAISEGTGYGYTF.

The chain joins TRBV7-3 to TRBJ1-2; D perhaps matches TRBD1 (5 bases). This CDR3 spans 13 amino acids. The germline CDR1 and CDR2 sequences are SGHTA and FQGTGA. Between the trimmed V and J ends, which lost 4 bases and 8 bases, there was a span of 14 bases. CDR3 residues: CASSSTAAGGYTF. DNA for the CDR3: TGTGCCAGCAGCTCGACAGCGGCTGGGGGCTACACCTTC.

The chain has TRBV4-2 and TRBJ2-1, with 8 bases fitting TRBD2. Germline values: CDR1 LGHNA, CDR2 YNFKEQ. Trimming removed 4 bases from V and 4 bases from J; junction bases left unmatched: 9. This CDR3 comprises 16 residues. CDR3 amino acids: CASSRAYGGDYNEQFF. The CDR3 DNA is TGTGCCAGCAGCCGCGCTTACGGGGGGGATTACAATGAGCAGTTCTTC.

This chain uses TRBV4-1 with TRBJ2-2; D possibly uses TRBD1 or TRBD2 (5 bases each). Between the trimmed V and J ends, which lost 4 bases and 7 bases, there was a span of 16 bases. CDR1 is MGHRA, CDR2 YSYEKL, per germline. CDR3 length: 15 amino acids. For the CDR3, the DNA is TGCGCCAGCAGCCGTTCGGGGACCCGAGGCGGGGAGCTGTTTTTT. Protein product: CASSRSGTRGGELFF.

V usage is TRBV7-3 and J usage is TRBJ2-3; the match to TRBD2 covers 14 bases. This CDR3 has 16 residues. From germline, CDR1 is SGHTA and CDR2 FQGTGA. J was trimmed by 5 bases and V by 5 bases; bases with no gene match: 6. The DNA of the CDR3 is TGTGCCAGCAGCCCCGGGACTAGCGGGGGCCTAGATACGCAGTATTTT. Its protein product is CASSPGTSGGLDTQYF.

The V gene is TRBV5-6, the J gene TRBJ2-5, with D possibly TRBD1 on 5 matching bases. The CDR3 length is 14 residues. Germline-derived CDR1 and CDR2 are SGHDT and YYEEEE. V was clipped by 0 bases and J by 1 base, with 7 bases between them. The CDR3 nucleotides read TGTGCCAGCAGCTTGGGACAGATCCAAGAGACCCAGTACTTC. It translates to CASSLGQIQETQYF.

Comments on this clonotype: An end of the junction differs from the germline gene, which may be a read error. This chain uses TRBV29-1 with TRBJ2-7; D perhaps matches TRBD1 (6 bases). The CDR3 has 12 amino acids. From germline, CDR1 is SQVTM and CDR2 ANQGSEA. This chain's CDR3 is CTVTGSSYEQYF. In DNA, the CDR3 is TGCACCGTTACAGGGAGCTCCTACGAGCAGTACTTC.

This clonotype turned up a few times. The chain carries TRBV5-1 and TRBJ2-2; unclear D gene. Trimming removed 0 bases at V and 4 bases at J, with 10 bases between. Germline loops: CDR1 SGHRS, CDR2 YFSETQ. The CDR3 length is 15 residues. The CDR3 DNA is TGCGCCAGCAGCTTGGGGATGTTGGGCACCGGGGAGCTGTTTTTT. As protein: CASSLGMLGTGELFF.

V is TRBV13 and J is TRBJ1-1; 7 positions agree with TRBD1. CDR1 is PRHDT and CDR2 is FYEKMQ in the germline V gene (reference sequence). This CDR3 comprises 18 residues. V dropped 5 bases and J dropped 1; count of bases not matched to a gene: 16. The CDR3 DNA follows: TGTGCCAGCAGCCTAAGAGGTGGCAGGGGGGGTCCGAACACTGAAGCTTTCTTT. Translation: CASSLRGGRGGPNTEAFF.

At least ten counts were recorded for this clonotype. The chain employs TRBV5-1 and TRBJ2-3; the match to TRBD1 covers 11 bases. V shed 4 bases and J 0 bases; nucleotides not matched to a gene: 4. Germline V lookup: CDR1 SGHRS, CDR2 YFSETQ. This CDR3 is built from 16 residues. Here the CDR3 reads CASSPRDRGSTDTQYF. DNA of the CDR3: TGCGCCAGCAGCCCCCGGGACAGGGGGAGCACAGATACGCAGTATTTT.

The CDR3 nucleotides read TGTGCCACCAGCAGAGATGGGATGGCACGTAATTCACCCCTCCACTTT. Translated, it gives CATSRDGMARNSPLHF. This rearrangement joins TRBV15 to TRBJ1-6; D uncertain. CDR1 LNHNV and CDR2 YYDKDF come from the germline V gene (reference sequence). This CDR3 spans 16 amino acids. V was pared by 0 bases and J by 6 bases, with 12 bases between.

This clonotype was seen many times. The chain uses TRBV7-2 and TRBJ2-1, with D possibly matching TRBD1 (6 bases). CDR1 is SGHTA, CDR2 FQGNSA, per germline. The germline V and J ends were trimmed by 5 bases and 8 bases, with 10 bases remaining between them. There are 12 residues in the CDR3. Written as DNA, the CDR3 is TGTGCCAGCAGCGAACAGGGCTATGAGCAGTTCTTC. Its protein is CASSEQGYEQFF.

The chain couples TRBV5-4 to TRBJ1-1, with D possibly matching TRBD1 (5 bases). The CDR3 extends over 15 amino acids. Germline CDR1 is SGHNT and CDR2 is YYREEE (reference sequence). Trimming stripped 4 bases from V and 0 bases from J, with 13 bases between. This CDR3 reads CASSPSRQLNTEAFF. CDR3 sequence (DNA): TGTGCCAGCAGCCCAAGTCGACAGCTGAACACTGAAGCTTTCTTT.

The chain employs TRBV4-3 and TRBJ2-6; D might be TRBD2 (6 bases). Germline-derived CDR1 and CDR2 are LGHNA and YSLEER. V was clipped by 1 base and J by 10 bases, with 14 bases between them. This CDR3 has 15 residues. CDR3 amino acids: CASSQAGTPTNVLTF. CDR3 nucleotide sequence: TGCGCCAGCAGCCAAGCCGGGACTCCCACAAACGTCCTGACTTTC.

Only a few counts were recorded for this clonotype. The rearrangement uses TRBV4-3 and TRBJ1-5; 8 bases agree with TRBD1. The CDR3 has 19 residues. Germline CDR1 and CDR2: LGHNA and YSLEER. V lost 0 bases and J lost 6; bases outside the gene matches: 16. The CDR3 loop is CASSQDLDREFGQRQPQHF. For the CDR3, the DNA is TGCGCCAGCAGCCAAGATCTGGACAGGGAGTTCGGTCAGCGTCAGCCCCAGCATTTT.

The chain joins TRBV7-9 to TRBJ1-1, with D perhaps TRBD1 (6 bases). From germline, CDR1 is SEHNR and CDR2 FQNEAQ (reference sequence). CDR3 length: 15 amino acids. Trimming left V 5 bases short and J 10 bases short, with 23 bases between. The DNA for the CDR3 is TGTGCCAGCAGCACCGAAGGGGGGCAGGGGTGGGGAGCTTTCTTT. Translation: CASSTEGGQGWGAFF.

In this sample, this clonotype turned up a few times. The rearrangement uses TRBV29-1 and TRBJ1-1; no clear D. Per the germline V gene, CDR1 is SQVTM and CDR2 is ANQGSEA. CDR3 length: 15 amino acids. The V end lost 4 bases, the J end lost 0 bases, and 15 bases lay between the germline ends. The CDR3, as DNA: TGCAGCGTTGGACTTCGGGCGGTTATGAACACTGAAGCTTTCTTT. Encoded protein: CSVGLRAVMNTEAFF.

This clonotype was observed a single time. The chain joins TRBV5-1 to TRBJ2-1; 8 bases align to TRBD1. Germline lookup yields CDR1 SGHRS and CDR2 YFSETQ. This CDR3 region has 14 residues. V gave up 4 bases and J gave up 5 bases; unmatched junction bases: 5. The CDR3 here is CASSGGTGNNEQFF. CDR3 bases: TGCGCCAGCAGCGGTGGGACAGGCAACAATGAGCAGTTCTTC. Combining the CDR3 with reference TRBV5-1 and TRBJ2-1 gives the whole variable domain KAGVTQTPRYLIKTRGQQVTLSCSPISGHRSVSWYQQTPGQGLQFLFEYFSETQRNKGNFPGRFSGRQFSNSRSEMNVSTLELGDSALYLCASSGGTGNNEQFFGPGTRLTVL.

This clonotype appeared a few times. The CDR3 end shows no conserved phenylalanine or tryptophan, and so a read error is likely. The gene calls are TRBV5-1 and TRBJ2-1; possible D gene TRBD2, 6 bases. This CDR3 has 17 residues. Trimming cost V 2 bases and J 7 bases, with 22 bases left between them. Looked up from germline, CDR1 is SGHRS and CDR2 is YFSETQ. The CDR3 DNA reads as TGCGCCAGCAGCTTTGCCCTCGGGGGAGGCCGGCGGAATGAGCAGTTCTTG. Its translation: CASSFALGGGRRNEQFL.

This clonotype was counted ten times or more. The chain recombines TRBV5-1 with TRBJ1-2; D remains unclear. Germline lookup yields CDR1 SGHRS and CDR2 YFSETQ. V was clipped by 4 bases and J by 1 base, with 14 bases between them. The CDR3 has 15 amino acids. This chain's CDR3 is CASSPPTGYNYGYTF. CDR3 nucleotides: TGCGCCAGCAGCCCACCGACGGGATATAACTATGGCTACACCTTC. The full variable domain, its missing parts supplied by reference TRBV5-1 and TRBJ1-2, is KAGVTQTPRYLIKTRGQQVTLSCSPISGHRSVSWYQQTPGQGLQFLFEYFSETQRNKGNFPGRFSGRQFSNSRSEMNVSTLELGDSALYLCASSPPTGYNYGYTFGSGTRLTVV.

This chain links TRBV6-5 with TRBJ1-5; unclear D gene. This CDR3 is 13 amino acids long. Trimming cost V 3 bases and J 4 bases, with 7 bases left between them. Germline loops: CDR1 MNHEY, CDR2 SVGAGI. The CDR3 coding sequence is TGTGCCAGCAGTTATCGTCAGAATCAGCCCCAGCATTTT. Its translation: CASSYRQNQPQHF.

The chain is built from TRBV7-2 and TRBJ2-5, with D perhaps matching TRBD2 (6 bases). V dropped 5 bases and J dropped 1 base, with 8 bases sitting between them. This CDR3 contains 13 residues. Looked up from germline, CDR1 is SGHTA and CDR2 is FQGNSA. The CDR3 is CASSRGAQETQYF. CDR3 DNA: TGTGCCAGCAGCCGCGGGGCCCAAGAGACCCAGTACTTC.